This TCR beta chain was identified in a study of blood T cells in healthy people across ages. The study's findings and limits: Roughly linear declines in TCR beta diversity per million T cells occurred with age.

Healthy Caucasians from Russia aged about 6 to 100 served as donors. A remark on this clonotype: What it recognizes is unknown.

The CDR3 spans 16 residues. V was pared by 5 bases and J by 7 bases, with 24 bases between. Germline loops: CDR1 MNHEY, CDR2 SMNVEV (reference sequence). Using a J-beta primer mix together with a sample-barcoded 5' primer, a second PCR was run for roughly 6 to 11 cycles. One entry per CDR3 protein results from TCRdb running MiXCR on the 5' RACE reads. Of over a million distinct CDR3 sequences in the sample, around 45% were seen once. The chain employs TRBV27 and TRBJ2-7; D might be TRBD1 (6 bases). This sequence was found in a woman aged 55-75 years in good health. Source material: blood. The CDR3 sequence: CASSRLSVGAQSEQYF. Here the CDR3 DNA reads TGTGCCAGCAGTCGACTCAGCGTGGGGGCCCAATCGGAGCAGTACTTC.